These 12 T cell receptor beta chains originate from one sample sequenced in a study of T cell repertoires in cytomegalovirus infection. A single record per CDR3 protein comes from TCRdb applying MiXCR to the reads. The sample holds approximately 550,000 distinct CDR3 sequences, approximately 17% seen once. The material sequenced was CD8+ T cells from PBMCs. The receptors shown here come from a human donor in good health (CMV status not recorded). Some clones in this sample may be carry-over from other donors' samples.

CDR3: CASSSPGTLRDREQYF. CDR3 nucleotide sequence: TGCGCCAGCAGCAGCCCCGGGACCCTACGAGATAGAGAGCAGTACTTC. The V and J genes are TRBV4-1 and TRBJ2-7; D tentatively reads TRBD1 or TRBD2 (5 bases each). With 5 bases removed from V and 7 bases from J, the gap between germline ends came to 24 bases. Germline loops: CDR1 MGHRA, CDR2 YSYEKL. The CDR3 runs to 16 residues.

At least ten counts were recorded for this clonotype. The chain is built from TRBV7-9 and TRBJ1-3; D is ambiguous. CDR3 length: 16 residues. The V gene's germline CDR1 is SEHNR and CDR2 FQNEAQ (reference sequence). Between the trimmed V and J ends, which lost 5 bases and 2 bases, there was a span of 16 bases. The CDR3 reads CASSTSGLGPGNTIYF. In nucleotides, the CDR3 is TGTGCCAGCAGCACCTCCGGGCTCGGGCCTGGAAACACCATATATTTT.

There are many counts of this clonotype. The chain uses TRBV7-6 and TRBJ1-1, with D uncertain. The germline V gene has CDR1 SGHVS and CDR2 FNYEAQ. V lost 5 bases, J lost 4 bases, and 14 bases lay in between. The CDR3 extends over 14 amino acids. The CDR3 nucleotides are TGTGCCAGCAGCCCTACGATCGGGAGCACTGAAGCTTTCTTT. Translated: CASSPTIGSTEAFF.

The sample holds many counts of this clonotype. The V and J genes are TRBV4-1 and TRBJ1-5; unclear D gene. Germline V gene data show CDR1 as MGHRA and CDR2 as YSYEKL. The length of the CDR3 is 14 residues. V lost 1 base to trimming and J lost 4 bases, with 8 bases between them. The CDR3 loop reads CASSQVGRNQPQHF. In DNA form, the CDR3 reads TGCGCCAGCAGCCAAGTAGGCAGAAATCAGCCCCAGCATTTT.

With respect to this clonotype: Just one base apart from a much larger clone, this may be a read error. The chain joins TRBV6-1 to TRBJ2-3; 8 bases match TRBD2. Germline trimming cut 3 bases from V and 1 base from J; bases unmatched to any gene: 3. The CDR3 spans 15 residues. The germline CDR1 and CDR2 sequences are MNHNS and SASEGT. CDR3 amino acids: CASSETSEGTDTQYF. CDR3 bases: TGTGCCAGCAGTGAGACTAGCGAGGGCACAGATACGCAGTATTTT.

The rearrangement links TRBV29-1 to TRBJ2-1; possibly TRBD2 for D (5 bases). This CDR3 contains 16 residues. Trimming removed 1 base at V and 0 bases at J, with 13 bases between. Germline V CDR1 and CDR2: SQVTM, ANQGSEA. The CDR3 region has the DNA TGCAGCGTTGAAGGTAGCCCTAGCACCTCCTACAATGAGCAGTTCTTC. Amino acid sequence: CSVEGSPSTSYNEQFF.

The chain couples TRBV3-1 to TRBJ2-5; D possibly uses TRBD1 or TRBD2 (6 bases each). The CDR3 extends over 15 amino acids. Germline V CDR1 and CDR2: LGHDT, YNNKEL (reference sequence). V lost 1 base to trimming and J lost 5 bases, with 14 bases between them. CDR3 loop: CASSQGAGGRETQYF. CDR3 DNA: TGTGCCAGCAGCCAAGGAGCTGGGGGGCGGGAGACCCAGTACTTC.

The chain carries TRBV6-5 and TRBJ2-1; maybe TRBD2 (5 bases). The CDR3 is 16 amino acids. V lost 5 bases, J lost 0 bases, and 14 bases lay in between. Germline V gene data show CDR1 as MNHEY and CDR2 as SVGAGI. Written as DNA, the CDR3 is TGTGCCAGCAGTGAAGGGCCGGGATACTCCTACAATGAGCAGTTCTTC. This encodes CASSEGPGYSYNEQFF.

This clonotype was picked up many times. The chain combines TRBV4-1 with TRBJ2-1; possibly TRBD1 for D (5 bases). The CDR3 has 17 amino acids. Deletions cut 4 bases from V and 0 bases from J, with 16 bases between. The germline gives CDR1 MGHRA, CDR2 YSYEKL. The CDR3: CASSPKGAESSYNEQFF. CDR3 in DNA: TGCGCCAGCAGCCCTAAAGGGGCAGAGAGCTCCTACAATGAGCAGTTCTTC.

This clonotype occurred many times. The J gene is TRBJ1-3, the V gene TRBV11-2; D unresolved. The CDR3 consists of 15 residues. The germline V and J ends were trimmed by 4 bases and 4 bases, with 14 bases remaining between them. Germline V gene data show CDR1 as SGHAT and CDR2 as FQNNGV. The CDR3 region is CASSYNRGMGNTIYF. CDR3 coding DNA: TGTGCCAGCAGCTATAACAGAGGGATGGGAAACACCATATATTTT.

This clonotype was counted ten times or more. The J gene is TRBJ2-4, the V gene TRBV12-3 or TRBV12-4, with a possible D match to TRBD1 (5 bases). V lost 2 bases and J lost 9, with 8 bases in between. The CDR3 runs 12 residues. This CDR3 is CASSLTGVIQYF. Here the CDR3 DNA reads TGTGCCAGCAGTTTAACAGGAGTCATTCAGTACTTC.

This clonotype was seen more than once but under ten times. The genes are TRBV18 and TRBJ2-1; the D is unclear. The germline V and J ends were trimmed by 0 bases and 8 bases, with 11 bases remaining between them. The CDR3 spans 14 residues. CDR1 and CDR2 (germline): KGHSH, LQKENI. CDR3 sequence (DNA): TGTGCCAGCTCACCACCTACGTCTATCGATGAGCAGTTCTTC. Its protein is CASSPPTSIDEQFF.